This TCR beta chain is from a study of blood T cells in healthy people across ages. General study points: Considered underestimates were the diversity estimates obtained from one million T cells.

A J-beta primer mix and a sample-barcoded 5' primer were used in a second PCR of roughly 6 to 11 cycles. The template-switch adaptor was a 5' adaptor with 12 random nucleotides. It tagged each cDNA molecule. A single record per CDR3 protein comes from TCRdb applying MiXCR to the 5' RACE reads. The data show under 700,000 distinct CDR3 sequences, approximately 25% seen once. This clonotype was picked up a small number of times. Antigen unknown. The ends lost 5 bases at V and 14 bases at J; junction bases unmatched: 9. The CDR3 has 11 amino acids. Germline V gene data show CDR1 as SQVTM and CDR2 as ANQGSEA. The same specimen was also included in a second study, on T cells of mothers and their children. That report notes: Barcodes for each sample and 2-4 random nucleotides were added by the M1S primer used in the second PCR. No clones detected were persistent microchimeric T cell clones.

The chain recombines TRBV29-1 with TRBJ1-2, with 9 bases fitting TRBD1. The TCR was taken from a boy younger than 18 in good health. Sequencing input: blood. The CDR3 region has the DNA TGCAGCGTTTGGGATGGACAGGGGTGTACCTTC. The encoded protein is CSVWDGQGCTF.